The clone carrying this T cell receptor (beta chain) came up a few times. What it binds is not known. This sample was included in a study of cytomegalovirus exposure and HLA in healthy donors. Study conclusions and caveats: Among TCR beta chains, those listed as cytomegalovirus-associated numbered more than 150. The dataset shows that most TCR sequences were rare, while some public TCRs occurred in many donors. Immune exposure information available was restricted to CMV serostatus.

The primer mix had 60 Vbeta and 13 Jbeta primers. The assay was immunoSEQ multiplex PCR, and TCRdb's table has in-frame clones only and misses some. The data show nearly 110,000 clones, around 85% seen once. This TCR was sampled from a man aged 55 to 69 in good health and CMV-seronegative. The source material was PBMCs.

CDR3 amino acids: CASSRHDNSPLHF. The DNA for the CDR3 is TGTGCCAGCAGTCGACACGATAATTCACCCCTCCACTTT. The rearrangement links TRBV6-6 to TRBJ1-6, with no clear D. CDR3 length: 13 amino acids. In germline, CDR1 is MNHNY, CDR2 SVGAGI (reference sequence). V dropped 5 bases and J dropped 5 bases, with 7 bases sitting between them.